The 23 T cell receptor beta chains below all came from one sample that was sequenced in a study of a mutant IDH1 vaccine in newly diagnosed glioma. The table came from immunoSEQ multiplex PCR; TCRdb's copy has only in-frame clones and leaves some out. The sample has tens of thousands of clones, around 83% seen once. For these receptors, no antigen is known. Specified time point: week 47, end of study. In the vaccine, a single dose held 300 ug of the mutant IDH1 20-mer peptide, along with topical imiquimod. Sequencing used PBMCs, obtained from a glioma patient whose treatment included an IDH1 peptide vaccine. All receptors derive from a man aged 25-40 years with glioma.

The CDR3 protein is CSVIGTGTEAFF. The CDR3 DNA sequence: TGCAGCGTTATAGGGACAGGGACTGAAGCTTTCTTT. The chain uses TRBV29-1 and TRBJ1-1; 9 bases agree with TRBD1. Germline trimming cut 5 bases from V and 5 bases from J; bases unmatched to any gene: 3. The length of the CDR3 is 12 residues. Germline V gives CDR1 SQVTM, CDR2 ANQGSEA.

J is TRBJ2-3 and V is TRBV29-1, with D perhaps TRBD2 (6 bases). The germline V and J ends were trimmed by 4 bases and 1 base, with 9 bases remaining between them. CDR3 length equals 13 residues. CDR1 and CDR2 (germline): SQVTM, ANQGSEA. The CDR3 loop is CSVGGTRTDTQYF. Written as DNA, the CDR3 is TGCAGCGTTGGCGGGACTCGCACAGATACGCAGTATTTT.

The chain uses TRBV4-1 and TRBJ2-5; D is perhaps TRBD2 (7 bases). Trimming took off 5 bases at V and 1 base at J, with 20 bases between the two ends. CDR3 length equals 17 residues. The germline V gene encodes CDR1 MGHRA and CDR2 YSYEKL. The CDR3 region has the DNA TGCGCCAGCAGCTCCGCGGAGGGGGGGGCCTTCCAAGAGACCCAGTACTTC. Protein product: CASSSAEGGAFQETQYF.

V and J are TRBV4-1 and TRBJ1-5; D is ambiguous. This CDR3 comprises 13 residues. Germline V CDR1 and CDR2: MGHRA, YSYEKL. V was clipped by 0 bases and J by 6 bases, with 6 bases between them. CDR3: CASSQDFRQPQHF. The CDR3 DNA is TGCGCCAGCAGCCAAGATTTCCGTCAGCCCCAGCATTTT.

The genes are TRBV29-1 and TRBJ2-3, with 8 bases lining up with TRBD1. There are 13 residues in the CDR3. After removal of 7 bases from V and 6 bases from J, the junction contained 9 bases not matched to a gene. Germline loops: CDR1 SQVTM, CDR2 ANQGSEA. CDR3 protein: CSALKTGGDTQYF. In nucleotides, the CDR3 is TGCAGCGCTCTAAAAACAGGGGGGGATACGCAGTATTTT.

The chain employs TRBV5-8 and TRBJ2-5; TRBD2 matches 7 bases. After removal of 3 bases from V and 5 bases from J, the junction contained 13 bases not matched to a gene. The CDR3 contains 16 residues. Per the germline V gene, CDR1 is SGHTS and CDR2 is YDEGEE. CDR3: CASSSRAGVFGETQYF. CDR3 DNA sequence: TGTGCCAGCAGCTCCCGGGCGGGGGTCTTCGGCGAGACCCAGTACTTC.

The chain combines TRBV7-9 with TRBJ2-2; no firm D call. Germline loops: CDR1 SEHNR, CDR2 FQNEAQ (reference sequence). V lost 0 bases, J lost 7 bases, and 0 bases lay in between. There are 11 residues in the CDR3. CDR3 region: CASSLAGELFF. The CDR3 coding sequence is TGTGCCAGCAGCTTAGCCGGGGAGCTGTTTTTT.

This chain connects TRBV5-4 to TRBJ1-4, with D tentatively TRBD1 (5 bases). Germline V gene data show CDR1 as SGHNT and CDR2 as YYREEE (reference sequence). CDR3 length: 15 residues. The V gene lost 4 bases and the J gene lost 8 bases, with 18 bases spanning the gap. The CDR3, as DNA: TGTGCCAGCAGCCATCCGGGACCCACTCAGGAAAAACTGTTTTTT. It encodes CASSHPGPTQEKLFF.

This clone was recorded a few times. The chain employs TRBV7-8 and TRBJ1-5; 8 bases are a match to TRBD1. Trimming cost V 5 bases and J 4 bases; bases outside gene matches: 1. The CDR3 runs 13 residues. The V gene's germline CDR1 is SGHVS and CDR2 FQNEAQ. The CDR3 DNA reads as TGTGCCAGCAGCCGACAGGGGAATCAGCCCCAGCATTTT. Its translation is CASSRQGNQPQHF.

This chain's CDR3 is CASSLWVSSNYGYTF. In DNA, the CDR3 is TGTGCCAGCAGCTTGTGGGTTAGCAGTAACTATGGCTACACCTTC. The chain couples TRBV5-8 to TRBJ1-2; D is unclear. Germline assignment: CDR1 SGHTS and CDR2 YDEGEE. The CDR3 runs 15 residues. With 1 base removed from V and 1 base from J, the gap between germline ends came to 11 bases.

The chain recombines TRBV28 with TRBJ2-7; TRBD2 matches 13 bases. This CDR3 comprises 17 residues. V lost 6 bases and J lost 4; bases outside the gene matches: 12. Germline V gives CDR1 MDHEN, CDR2 SYDVKM. The CDR3 DNA sequence: TGTGCCAGCAGCCTGGGCGGCGGGGGACTAGCGGGATACGAGCAGTACTTC. It is translated as CASSLGGGGLAGYEQYF.

The genes are TRBV6-1 and TRBJ1-5; the D gene is possibly TRBD1 (6 bases). Trimming left V 1 base short and J 3 bases short, with 13 bases between. This CDR3 is built from 16 residues. From germline, CDR1 is MNHNS and CDR2 SASEGT. CDR3 residues: CASSEDWTENNQPQHF. The CDR3 region has the DNA TGTGCCAGCAGTGAAGACTGGACAGAAAACAATCAGCCCCAGCATTTT.

This chain links TRBV10-2 with TRBJ2-5, with D uncertain. With 7 bases removed from V and 5 bases from J, the gap between germline ends came to 14 bases. Germline CDR1 is WSHSY and CDR2 is SAAADI. The CDR3 runs 13 residues. This chain's CDR3 is CASTRLSGETQYF. In nucleotides, the CDR3 is TGCGCCAGCACCCGCCTTTCTGGTGAGACCCAGTACTTC.

This chain connects TRBV5-1 to TRBJ2-4; TRBD1 aligns across 7 bases. J gave up 6 bases and V 8 bases, and 11 bases lay outside the gene matches. Germline CDR1 and CDR2: SGHRS and YFSETQ. CDR3 size: 14 residues. The chain's CDR3 is CASKQQGPRNIQYF. The CDR3, as DNA: TGCGCCAGTAAACAACAGGGGCCCAGAAACATTCAGTACTTC.

The J gene is TRBJ2-2, the V gene TRBV6-5; a weak D match, TRBD1 (5 bases). CDR3 length: 15 amino acids. The V gene lost 7 bases and the J gene lost 5 bases, with 17 bases spanning the gap. Germline CDR1 MNHEY, CDR2 SVGAGI. CDR3 in amino acids: CASIPDSLGTGELFF. CDR3 coding DNA: TGTGCCAGCATCCCCGACAGTCTCGGGACCGGGGAGCTGTTTTTT.

The CDR3 DNA follows: TGTGCCAGCAGCCGACTAGCGGGGGCCAGATACAATGAGCAGTTCTTC. The encoded protein is CASSRLAGARYNEQFF. The V call is TRBV27, the J call TRBJ2-1; TRBD2 matches at 12 bases. Losses at the gene ends were 6 bases for V and 4 bases for J; bases not matched to a gene: 7. The CDR3 is 16 amino acids. The germline gives CDR1 MNHEY, CDR2 SMNVEV (reference sequence).

The rearrangement joins TRBV6-5 to TRBJ1-2, with D possibly matching TRBD1 (5 bases). Germline V CDR1 and CDR2: MNHEY, SVGAGI. This CDR3 contains 15 residues. The ends were cut back, 6 bases at V and 0 bases at J, with 14 bases in the middle. Here the CDR3 DNA reads TGTGCCAGCAGATTAACCGGGACTACTAACTATGGCTACACCTTC. Translation: CASRLTGTTNYGYTF.

The DNA of the CDR3 is TGTGCCAGCAGCTCGGACAGGGAGGCGGCTAATTCACCCCTCCACTTT. It translates to CASSSDREAANSPLHF. The genes are TRBV7-6 and TRBJ1-6, with 8 positions matching TRBD1. Looked up from germline, CDR1 is SGHVS and CDR2 is FNYEAQ. The CDR3 totals 16 residues. With V trimmed by 4 bases and J by 6 bases, 8 bases remained unmatched.

The chain uses TRBV2 and TRBJ1-3, with 11 bases identical to TRBD1. The trim removed 5 bases at V and 7 bases at J, leaving 7 bases unmatched. The CDR3 is made up of 15 amino acids. Germline V gene data show CDR1 as SNHLY and CDR2 as FYNNEI. CDR3 residues: CASSNGQGAWNTIYF. The DNA for the CDR3 is TGTGCCAGCAGTAACGGACAGGGGGCCTGGAACACCATATATTTT.

The chain carries TRBV27 and TRBJ2-3, with 8 nucleotides matching TRBD1. The CDR3 contains 14 residues. Germline values: CDR1 MNHEY, CDR2 SMNVEV (reference sequence). Trimming took 3 bases from V and 1 from J; bases not matched to a gene: 0. CDR3 in DNA: TGTGCCAGCAGTTTGGGACAGGGCACAGATACGCAGTATTTT. This encodes CASSLGQGTDTQYF.

This clone was seen only a few times. V usage is TRBV10-3 and J usage is TRBJ1-1, with TRBD1 as a possible D gene (5 bases). Germline-derived CDR1 and CDR2 are ENHRY and SYGVKD. The CDR3 contains 11 residues. The V and J ends lost 10 bases and 5 bases respectively, with 11 bases between them. The CDR3 sequence: CATSGRTEAFF. The CDR3 DNA follows: TGTGCCACCTCGGGACGAACTGAAGCTTTCTTT.

The chain couples TRBV5-6 to TRBJ1-4; D unresolved. In germline, CDR1 is SGHDT, CDR2 YYEEEE. V lost 2 bases and J lost 0, with 14 bases in between. The CDR3 length is 17 residues. The CDR3, as DNA: TGTGCCAGCAGCTTTATGCGGGCCAGTGCAACTAATGAAAAACTGTTTTTT. As protein: CASSFMRASATNEKLFF.

This clone was counted between two and nine times. The chain has TRBV2 and TRBJ1-6; D is perhaps TRBD1 (5 bases). This CDR3 is built from 14 residues. Trimming took off 6 bases at V and 4 bases at J, with 10 bases between the two ends. CDR1 is SNHLY, CDR2 FYNNEI, per germline. CDR3 bases: TGTGCCAGCAGCCTGACAGAATATAATTCACCCCTCCACTTT. Amino acids: CASSLTEYNSPLHF.